This T cell receptor beta chain was captured in a study of T cells in localized non-small cell lung cancer (TCRdb year 2020). Looking at the study overall: The study examined T cell repertoires in a few hundred patients with early-stage NSCLC and compared tumors with uninvolved tumor-adjacent lungs. The cohort consisted of approximately 220 treatment-naive NSCLC patients whose localized lung tumors had been resected. NSCLC patients had a mean age of around 70 years, and around 140 were male and more than 90 female. The full study reports these points: Higher T cell density in blood was associated with longer overall survival, whereas higher clonality in adjacent lung was associated with shorter survival. Because multi-region tumor sequencing was not done, intratumor heterogeneity could not be ruled out. The highest T cell clonality was observed in uninvolved tumor-adjacent lung, where clonality exceeded that of tumor, suggesting that antigenic responses were more focused in uninvolved tumor-adjacent lung. Because the study design was exploratory, TCR variables were selected using unadjusted p-values without false-discovery rate correction. A median of roughly 60 of the top 100 tumor clones were detected in paired uninvolved adjacent lung, and 28 of these tumor clones were also found among the top 100 clones of the paired uninvolved adjacent lung.

The immunoSEQ Assay was used to sequence TCR beta CDR3 regions from DNA. In the authors' own workflow: T cell density was computed as TCR beta template counts normalized to usable DNA estimated by amplifying housekeeping genes. The preseqR package was used to estimate richness by extrapolating to 400,000 templates for PBMC samples and to 120,000 templates for tissue samples. Clonality was defined by subtracting Pielou's evenness from one. To identify tissue-enriched TCRs, differential abundance testing was run on productive amino-acid clonotypes with a minimum total count of 5 and an alpha of 0.1. Repertoire overlap between compartments was quantified with the Jaccard Index and Morisita Overlap Index. TCR beta CDR3s were clustered by GLIPH together with public tetramer-defined viral CDR3s, and at least three viral sequences plus V-gene enrichment were required for viral motifs. This is the immuneACCESS table as TCRdb keeps it, with only in-frame sequences that have V and J called. A part of the clones is gone; compared with another copy, unresolved V genes explain less than half, and the rest is unexplained. V, J and clone size reflect that table, while D and trimming were determined from the DNA. The sample table contains 100,000 to 150,000 clones; only one count was recorded for around 90% of them. The ten largest clones add up to 1.5% to 2% of the sample.

The CDR3 holds 13 amino acids from the cysteine to the phenylalanine. Only the CDR3 DNA stays, 39 bases, in frame from base 1. At the junction V is shortened by 7 bases and J by 2 bases, with 12 bases in between. From a lookup of the germline V gene, CDR1 and CDR2 are SQVTM and ANQGSEA. Remarks on this clone: Its target antigen remains unknown. No much larger clonotype is one base removed from it; base qualities were not supplied.

At diagnosis, peripheral blood, uninvolved tumor-adjacent lung and tumor were collected and were preserved as a mix of fresh-frozen and FFPE material. For TCR repertoire profiling, blood samples were analyzed as peripheral blood mononuclear cells. The rearranged segments are TRBV29-1 and TRBJ2-1; TRBD2 is possibly the D segment (6 matching bases). This TCR was sampled from a female donor older than 55 with stage I lung adenocarcinoma. The sample was peripheral blood, taken before any cancer treatment. The DNA sequence is given as TGCAGCGCCCGGGAGTGGACCTACAATGAGCAGTTCTTC. This is translated as CSAREWTYNEQFF.